These T cell receptor beta chains were read from a single sample in a study of blood T cell repertoires in COVID-19. Assay used: immunoSEQ multiplex PCR; TCRdb lists only in-frame clones, some missing. The sample includes more than 65,000 clones, more than 60% of them seen just once. The specimen sequenced was peripheral blood. The receptors here all came from an elderly woman with active or convalescent COVID-19. CDR3s include the opening cysteine and the closing phenylalanine or tryptophan. D genes are given only for firm matches. Not all rows give a size; the values are once, few, many and, for expanded clones, a class.

d_gene,v_gene,j_gene,abundance,CDR3nt,CDR3aa
TRBD2,TRBV10-3,TRBJ2-1,.,TGTGCCATCAGTGAGGACTACCTAGCGGGGGCCAACAATGAGCAGTTCTTC,CAISEDYLAGANNEQFF
TRBD1,TRBV6-5,TRBJ1-2,.,TGTGCCAGCAGCCGGACAGGAGGAAGGGGCTACACCTTC,CASSRTGGRGYTF
.,TRBV30,TRBJ1-2,.,TGTGCCTTCGGCGGTTATGGCTACACCTTC,CAFGGYGYTF
.,TRBV9,TRBJ2-1,.,TGTGCCAGCAGCGTCAGCGGGCCGAGTTACAATGAGCAGTTCTTC,CASSVSGPSYNEQFF
TRBD1,TRBV11-2,TRBJ1-4,.,TGTGCCAGCAGCAAATTGACAGGGGCAACTAATGAAAAACTGTTTTTT,CASSKLTGATNEKLFF
.,TRBV7-2,TRBJ2-5,.,TGTGCCAGCAGCCCCCCTGTGAGGATCCAAGAGACCCAGTACTTC,CASSPPVRIQETQYF
TRBD1,TRBV5-1,TRBJ2-7,.,TGCGCCAGCAGCACGGGGGACAGGGTGTACGAGCAGTACTTC,CASSTGDRVYEQYF
.,TRBV7-2,TRBJ1-2,.,TGTGCCAGCAGCTTAAGGGACAAAATAGTTGATGGCTACACCTTC,CASSLRDKIVDGYTF
TRBD1,TRBV25-1,TRBJ1-1,.,TGTGCCAGCAGTGAACCCGACAGGGACACTGAAGCTTTCTTT,CASSEPDRDTEAFF
.,TRBV9,TRBJ1-1,.,TGTGCCAGCAGCGTAGGGACAGCGAACACTGAAGCTTTCTTT,CASSVGTANTEAFF
.,TRBV7-6,TRBJ2-3,.,TGTGCCAGCAGCCCCCGGGGGAGCGAACAAACAGATACGCAGTATTTT,CASSPRGSEQTDTQYF
TRBD1,TRBV27,TRBJ1-3,.,TGTGCCAGCAGTACGGACAGGTCTGGAAACACCATATATTTT,CASSTDRSGNTIYF
.,TRBV21-1,TRBJ1-5,once,TGTGCCAGCAGCAATCCGGCGGTCGAAAGCAATCAGCCCCAGCATTTT,CASSNPAVESNQPQHF
TRBD2,TRBV5-1,TRBJ2-3,once,TGCGCCAGCAGCTTAACTAGCGGGGGGGCAGATACGCAGTATTTT,CASSLTSGGADTQYF
.,TRBV19,TRBJ2-1,.,TGTGCCAGTAGTATAACAGGCCTCTCCTACAATGAGCAGTTCTTC,CASSITGLSYNEQFF
TRBD2,TRBV7-2,TRBJ2-5,.,TGTGCCAGCAGCTTCGGACTAGCGGGGGGGCAGGGAGAGACCCAGTACTTC,CASSFGLAGGQGETQYF
.,TRBV5-5,TRBJ2-5,.,TGTGCCAGCAGCTTCGTGAGTCCTCAAGAGACCCAGTACTTC,CASSFVSPQETQYF
TRBD2,TRBV19,TRBJ2-4,many,TGTGCCAGTAGTACCCCCGGGGGGAAGACTTTGATTCAGTACTTC,CASSTPGGKTLIQYF
TRBD1,TRBV29-1,TRBJ2-1,.,TGCAGCGTCGGGACAGCGACTTACAATGAGCAGTTCTTC,CSVGTATYNEQFF
.,TRBV6-7,TRBJ1-5,.,TGTGCCAGCATTCCCACCTCCGGCCAGGGGATGGGGCCAAATCAGCCCCAGCATTTT,CASIPTSGQGMGPNQPQHF
TRBD1,TRBV7-9,TRBJ1-1,medium-sized,TGTGCCAGCAGCCCGGGACAGAGGGACACTGAAGCTTTCTTT,CASSPGQRDTEAFF
TRBD1,TRBV28,TRBJ1-5,many,TGTGCCAGCAGTTTTAAAGGGGGCGTAGGGCAGCCCCAGCATTTT,CASSFKGGVGQPQHF
.,TRBV10-2,TRBJ1-4,.,TGCGCCAGCAGACAGGCCGCAACTAATGAAAAACTGTTTTTT,CASRQAATNEKLFF
.,TRBV27,TRBJ1-3,.,TGTGCCAGCAGTTTATTCTCTGATGGGCCCGGATCTGGAAACACCATATATTTT,CASSLFSDGPGSGNTIYF
TRBD2,TRBV4-3,TRBJ2-5,.,TGCGCCAGCAGCCAAGACAGACTCGGGAGGGAGACCCAGTACTTC,CASSQDRLGRETQYF
.,TRBV5-8,TRBJ1-5,.,TGTGCCAGCAAGACCAGGTACAGCAATCAGCCCCAGCATTTT,CASKTRYSNQPQHF
TRBD2,TRBV27,TRBJ2-1,medium-sized,TGTGCCAGCAGTTTCACTAGCGCTGGTGAGCAGTTCTTC,CASSFTSAGEQFF
TRBD2,TRBV5-5,TRBJ2-7,.,TGTGCCAGCACCCCGAGACATGGCGGGGGAACCTACGAGCAGTACTTC,CASTPRHGGGTYEQYF
.,TRBV19,TRBJ2-2,.,TGTGCCAGTAATCGGGCCGGGGAGCTGTTTTTT,CASNRAGELFF
.,TRBV25-1,TRBJ2-5,.,TGTGCCAGCAGTGAATCCCGATCGGTGGAGACCCAGTACTTC,CASSESRSVETQYF
TRBD1,TRBV7-7,TRBJ2-2,.,TGTGCTAGCAGCCTAGGCTCCCAGGGGGTCGGGGAGCTGTTTTTT,CASSLGSQGVGELFF
.,TRBV6-5,TRBJ2-5,.,TGTGCCAGCAGGGAGGGGGGGGGAGAGACCCAGTACTTC,CASREGGGETQYF
TRBD2,TRBV7-9,TRBJ2-3,once,TGTGCCAGCAGCCCCCCCCGGGGGGGCCTGGATACGCAGTATTTT,CASSPPRGGLDTQYF
TRBD1,TRBV2,TRBJ2-5,.,TGTGCCAGCAGGGGGGACAGTCAAGAGACCCAGTACTTC,CASRGDSQETQYF